This T cell receptor (beta chain) was observed in a study of cytomegalovirus exposure and HLA in healthy donors. It was with 60 Vbeta and 13 Jbeta primers that the PCR ran. The data were produced by immunoSEQ multiplex PCR, yet TCRdb's version contains in-frame clones alone and is incomplete. The data contain 120,000 or so clones, around three quarters of them singletons. The CDR3 length is 16 residues. In germline, CDR1 is MGHDK, CDR2 SYGVNS. J gave up 4 bases and V 1 base, and 7 bases lay outside the gene matches. In its sample, this clone was seen a few times. Its antigen remains unidentified. Study-wide results and caveats: A link between a missense DCLRE1C variant and TCR beta V- and J-gene trimming emerged from a later analysis. It was reportedly the case that the classifier diagnosed cytomegalovirus status with high specificity and sensitivity.

The TCR sequence derives from a man aged 25 to 45 in good health and CMV-seropositive. The genes are TRBV25-1 and TRBJ2-3; 8 bases line up with TRBD2. The sequenced sample was PBMCs. CDR3 region: CASSELAGGLSDTQYF. The CDR3 DNA sequence: TGTGCCAGCAGTGAATTGGCGGGGGGCTTGTCAGATACGCAGTATTTT. Complete variable domain (other parts from reference TRBV25-1 and TRBJ2-3): EADIYQTPRYLVIGTGKKITLECSQTMGHDKMYWYQQDPGMELHLIHYSYGVNSTEKGDLSSESTVSRIRTEHFPLTLESARPSHTSQYLCASSELAGGLSDTQYFGPGTRLTVL.